Listed below are T cell receptor beta chains from one sample, sequenced in a study of cytomegalovirus exposure and HLA in healthy donors. Assay used: immunoSEQ multiplex PCR; TCRdb lists only in-frame clones, some missing. The data show about 64,000 clones, with 90% to 95% seen just once and 5.8% held by the top ten. The specimen was PBMCs. These receptors all stem from a woman aged 18-29 years in good health and CMV-seropositive. Each CDR3 is given with its conserved first and last residue. The D gene is left open where the match is weak. Clone size is given for some rows only: seen once, a few or many times, or a class if the clone is expanded.

d_gene	abundance	v_gene	j_gene	len	CDR3nt	CDR3aa
TRBD1	.	TRBV13	TRBJ1-1	15	TGTGCCAGCAGCATGGGACAGCTCTTGAACACTGAAGCTTTCTTT	CASSMGQLLNTEAFF
TRBD2	.	TRBV5-6	TRBJ2-5	14	TGTGCCAGCAGCTTGGGGGGCGGGGGAGAGACCCAGTACTTC	CASSLGGGGETQYF
.	.	TRBV5-1	TRBJ2-1	18	TGCGCCAGCAGCTTGGACAGTCGACCGAACCCCGTTAACAATGAGCAGTTCTTC	CASSLDSRPNPVNNEQFF
TRBD1	few	TRBV4-2	TRBJ2-3	17	TGTGCCAGCAGCCAACCCCGGGACAGGGGGAGCGCAGATACGCAGTATTTT	CASSQPRDRGSADTQYF
TRBD2	.	TRBV9	TRBJ2-5	14	TGTGCCAGCAGCGTCACGGGGGGGCAAGAGACCCAGTACTTC	CASSVTGGQETQYF
.	.	TRBV28	TRBJ1-1	15	TGTGCCAGCAGTCCTCTTGAGGGGGTGAACACTGAAGCTTTCTTT	CASSPLEGVNTEAFF
TRBD1	once	TRBV30	TRBJ1-1	13	TGTGCCTGGAGTGGGACAGGGAACACTGAAGCTTTCTTT	CAWSGTGNTEAFF
TRBD1	.	TRBV7-6	TRBJ2-7	14	TGTGCCAGCAGCTTCCGGGACAGTAGCTACGAGCAGTACTTC	CASSFRDSSYEQYF
.	few	TRBV29-1	TRBJ2-5	11	TGCAGCGTTGGGGCTCCATTCACCCAGTACTTC	CSVGAPFTQYF
TRBD2	.	TRBV29-1	TRBJ2-7	18	TGCAGCGTTAACCAAGTGGGACTAGGCGGAGGCGGTCTTTACGAGCAGTACTTC	CSVNQVGLGGGGLYEQYF
.	.	TRBV7-3	TRBJ2-6	17	TGTGCCAGCAGCCCGACGGGACTTCACTCTGGGGCCAACGTCCTGACTTTC	CASSPTGLHSGANVLTF
.	.	TRBV7-6	TRBJ2-5	13	TGTGCCAGCAGCTTTCACGGGAAAGAGACCCAGTACTTC	CASSFHGKETQYF
TRBD1	.	TRBV7-2	TRBJ1-2	18	TGTGCCAGCAGCTTAAGGCCGGGGACAGGGGGCGCACAAAAAGGCTACACCTTC	CASSLRPGTGGAQKGYTF
.	.	TRBV28	TRBJ2-7	12	TGTGCCAGCAGCTTACAGGGCTACGAGCAGTACTTC	CASSLQGYEQYF
.	.	TRBV21-1	TRBJ1-4	16	TGTGCCAGCAGCAAAGAGGCAGACGGGATCAATGAAAAACTGTTTTTT	CASSKEADGINEKLFF
.	.	TRBV29-1	TRBJ2-6	14	TGCAGCGTTGATACAGGGTCTGGGGCCAACGTCCTGACTTTC	CSVDTGSGANVLTF
.	.	TRBV27	TRBJ2-3	15	TGTGCCAGCAGTCAGAACAACCTTAGCACAGATACGCAGTATTTT	CASSQNNLSTDTQYF
TRBD1	.	TRBV5-4	TRBJ1-3	16	TGTGCCAGCAGCTATGACGAACAGGGGAGGGGAAACACCATATATTTT	CASSYDEQGRGNTIYF
TRBD2	.	TRBV5-4	TRBJ2-6	17	TGTGCCAGCAGCTTCGGACTAGCGGGTTCTGGGGCCAACGTCCTGACTTTC	CASSFGLAGSGANVLTF
.	.	TRBV6-5	TRBJ2-3	14	TGTGCCAGCAGTTACGCGGGGAGTGCAGATACGCAGTATTTT	CASSYAGSADTQYF
TRBD1	.	TRBV28	TRBJ1-2	15	TGTGCCAGCAGTTTCGGCAGGGGGCGAAACTATGGCTACACCTTC	CASSFGRGRNYGYTF
TRBD1	.	TRBV13	TRBJ2-7	16	TGTGCCAGCAGCTTAACAGGGACAGGGATTACCTACGAGCAGTACTTC	CASSLTGTGITYEQYF
TRBD1	.	TRBV4-1	TRBJ1-6	15	TGCGCCAGCAGCCCGCGGGACAGGGTAGGCTCACCCCTCCACTTT	CASSPRDRVGSPLHF
.	.	TRBV7-2	TRBJ1-1	12	TGTGCCAGCAGCTTGCTAAGGGGAATGGCTTTCTTT	CASSLLRGMAFF
TRBD1	.	TRBV6-6	TRBJ1-6	14	TGTGCCAGCAGTTACGACAGGGTCAATTCACCCCTCCACTTT	CASSYDRVNSPLHF
TRBD1	.	TRBV5-1	TRBJ2-1	16	TGCGCCAGCAGCTTGATGGCGACAGGGGCCTACAATGAGCAGTTCTTC	CASSLMATGAYNEQFF
.	few	TRBV9	TRBJ1-2	13	TGTGCCAGCAGCGTACGGGGTGACTATGGCTACACCTTC	CASSVRGDYGYTF
TRBD1	.	TRBV23-1	TRBJ2-7	15	TGCGCCAGCAGTCTCACCCGGGACAGCTCCTACGAGCAGTACTTC	CASSLTRDSSYEQYF
TRBD2	.	TRBV5-1	TRBJ2-1	16	TGCGCCAGCAGCCGAACAGCGGGACCTTCCTACAATGAGCAGTTCTTC	CASSRTAGPSYNEQFF
.	few	TRBV7-3	TRBJ2-1	16	TGTGCCAGCAGCCCCAACCCGGGACTGCGATACAATGAGCAGTTCTTC	CASSPNPGLRYNEQFF
.	.	TRBV15	TRBJ2-7	17	TGTGCCACCAGCAGACCTAGGAGCGGGACAAACTCCTACGAGCAGTACTTC	CATSRPRSGTNSYEQYF
TRBD2	once	TRBV4-2	TRBJ2-1	17	TGTGCCAGCAGCCAAGGTGGGACTAGCGGGGGGGCAGATGAGCAGTTCTTC	CASSQGGTSGGADEQFF
TRBD1	once	TRBV5-4	TRBJ1-1	14	TGTGCCAGCAGCTTGGGACAGGGGGCCCCTGAAGCTTTCTTT	CASSLGQGAPEAFF
.	.	TRBV5-6	TRBJ1-1	12	TGTGCCAGCAGCTTGGAAACAGTCGAAGCTTTCTTT	CASSLETVEAFF
TRBD1	.	TRBV28	TRBJ2-3	14	TGTGCCAGCAGTTTTGACAGGGCCTCAGATACGCAGTATTTT	CASSFDRASDTQYF
TRBD1	.	TRBV5-4	TRBJ2-1	15	TGTGCCAGCAGCGCCCGGGACAGGGGCTCCAATGAGCAGTTCTTC	CASSARDRGSNEQFF
.	.	TRBV7-2	TRBJ2-7	13	TGTGCCAGCAGCAACCCTTCAGACTACGAGCAGTACTTC	CASSNPSDYEQYF
.	.	TRBV6-1	TRBJ1-3	13	TGTGCCAGCAGTGAAGCGGGGCTACCCCCCATATATTTT	CASSEAGLPPIYF
.	once	TRBV6-1	TRBJ2-2	12	TGTGTCAGCATGGGGAGGATCGGGGAGCTGTTTTTT	CVSMGRIGELFF
.	.	TRBV27	TRBJ2-5	14	TGTGCCAGCGTAGCAACAGGGCTCCAAGAGACCCAGTACTTC	CASVATGLQETQYF
TRBD2	.	TRBV18	TRBJ2-1	15	TGTGCCAGCTCACGGGCGGGGGGGCGAAGAAATGAGCAGTTCTTC	CASSRAGGRRNEQFF